The present T cell receptor beta chain was sequenced within a study of CD8 T cells in ankylosing spondylitis. Study results and limitations: Disease-associated clones were reportedly significantly overrepresented in matched ankylosing spondylitis synovial fluid. Some motif variants had been reported before (in reactive arthritis synovial fluid and blood). The study identified a TCR beta motif of several highly homologous variants that appeared characteristic of ankylosing spondylitis blood.

TCRdb itself ran the 5' RACE reads through MiXCR, one entry per CDR3 protein. The sample lists some 130,000 distinct CDR3 sequences, about 7% seen once, with around 12% in the top ten. CDR1 MNHNS and CDR2 SASEGT come from the germline V gene. Trimming took 5 bases from V and 0 from J, leaving 10 bases between them. CDR3 length equals 14 residues. The table lists this clonotype with many counts. Its antigen is still unknown. The gene calls are TRBV6-1 and TRBJ1-1; possibly TRBD1 for D (6 bases). This clonotype was obtained from a female donor with ankylosing spondylitis or in good health (not recorded which). Sequencing was done on a sample of blood, either unsorted or a sorted T cell fraction (not recorded which). The CDR3 DNA reads as TGTGCCAGCAGTCTGGGACAACTGAACACTGAAGCTTTCTTT. It encodes CASSLGQLNTEAFF.